This T cell receptor (beta chain) was sequenced during a study of blood T cell repertoires in COVID-19. Turning to the study itself: From T cells, B-cell-depleted T cells, or PBMCs came the material, which was cDNA or gDNA.

Deletions cut 1 base from V and 4 bases from J, with 6 bases between. Germline assignment: CDR1 MNHEY and CDR2 SMNVEV (reference sequence). CDR3 length: 13 amino acids. Profiled with immunoSEQ multiplex PCR; TCRdb holds only in-frame clones, not every one. In the table there are 40,000 to 45,000 clones, roughly 90% of which are singletons. The rearrangement links TRBV27 to TRBJ2-3, with a weak D call TRBD2 (6 bases). The TCR sequence derives from a human donor in a cohort sampled during active COVID-19. Sequences were obtained from peripheral blood. In DNA form, the CDR3 reads TGTGCCAGCAGTTTATGGGGGGCAGATACGCAGTATTTT. Encoded protein: CASSLWGADTQYF.